The rows below give T cell receptor beta chains drawn from one sample of a study of a mutant IDH1 vaccine in newly diagnosed glioma. The antigens of these receptors remain unknown. The protocol was immunoSEQ multiplex PCR, while the TCRdb copy is restricted to in-frame clones and leaves out a portion. Of approximately 60,000 clones listed, approximately 87% are singletons. Sequencing was performed on PBMCs, taken from a glioma patient whose treatment included an IDH1 peptide vaccine. All receptors derive from a man between 35 and 55 years old with glioma. The CDR3 runs from the conserved cysteine through the conserved F or W. The D gene is left open where the match is weak. Size values are once, few and many counts, or a class for expanded clones, and some rows have none.

once,TRBJ2-7,TRBV10-3,-,TGTGCCATCAAACGAACAGACTCCTACGAGCAGTACTTC,CAIKRTDSYEQYF
-,TRBJ2-5,TRBV5-4,TRBD2,TGTGCCAGCAGGCCTGCTCTCGGCGGGAGTTATGAGACCCAGTACTTC,CASRPALGGSYETQYF
once,TRBJ2-7,TRBV14,TRBD1,TGTGCCAGCAGCCGGGACAGGGTTCGGGTCGAGCAGTACTTC,CASSRDRVRVEQYF
-,TRBJ2-3,TRBV4-2,-,TGTGCCAGCGGGGACGAGAGCACAGATACGCAGTATTTT,CASGDESTDTQYF
once,TRBJ2-1,TRBV29-1,TRBD2,TGCAGCGTTGCGAGTCGTCTAGCGGGAAATGAGCAGTTCTTC,CSVASRLAGNEQFF
-,TRBJ2-1,TRBV7-2,-,TGTGCCAGCAGGCGGGCAGGCGCGAGCAATGAGCAGTTCTTC,CASRRAGASNEQFF
-,TRBJ2-1,TRBV5-1,-,TGCGCCAGCAGCTTGTTCGACATCTACAATGAGCAGTTCTTC,CASSLFDIYNEQFF
-,TRBJ2-1,TRBV27,-,TGTGCCAGCAGCCTGGGGTCTCGCAATGAGCAGTTCTTC,CASSLGSRNEQFF
-,TRBJ2-5,TRBV7-6,-,TGTGCCAGCAGCACAAGTAGAGAGACCCAGTACTTC,CASSTSRETQYF
-,TRBJ1-2,TRBV27,-,TGTGCCAGCAGCCCCGGACTGGTCCCCTCCCTCTATGGCTACACCTTC,CASSPGLVPSLYGYTF
few,TRBJ2-3,TRBV2,-,TGTGCCAGCAGAGGCTGGGACGGGCCTAGCACAGATACGCAGTATTTT,CASRGWDGPSTDTQYF
-,TRBJ1-5,TRBV19,-,TGTGCCAGTATGGGCCGGTTAAATCAGCCCCAGCATTTT,CASMGRLNQPQHF
many,TRBJ2-7,TRBV14,-,TGTGCCAGCAGCCAACAGGGGATTGGGTCCTACGAGCAGTACTTC,CASSQQGIGSYEQYF
-,TRBJ2-7,TRBV6-5,-,TGTGCCAGCAGTTTCAACTCCGGACAAACCTACGAGCAGTACTTC,CASSFNSGQTYEQYF
few,TRBJ2-4,TRBV6-5,-,TGTGCCAGCAATTGTACAGGGATGGAAAACATTCAGTACTTC,CASNCTGMENIQYF
once,TRBJ2-1,TRBV2,TRBD2,TGTGCCAGCAGAACTAGCGGGAGTGGGTATGAGCAGTTCTTC,CASRTSGSGYEQFF
-,TRBJ2-7,TRBV14,-,TGTGCCAGCAGCGAAGAGGGGTTGGGACGATCCTACGAGCAGTACTTC,CASSEEGLGRSYEQYF
-,TRBJ2-7,TRBV11-2,-,TGTGCCAGCAGCTTGTCCCTTAGCTCCTACGAGCAGTACTTC,CASSLSLSSYEQYF
-,TRBJ2-7,TRBV4-3,TRBD2,TGCGCCAGCAGCCCTCAGTTGAATGGCTGGGAGGGCGAGCAGTACTTC,CASSPQLNGWEGEQYF
-,TRBJ1-1,TRBV2,-,TGTGCCAGCAGTGAAGTCCAGGGAATGAACACTGAAGCTTTCTTT,CASSEVQGMNTEAFF
few,TRBJ1-4,TRBV5-4,-,TGTGCCAGCAGCAAGCCACAGGAGCAAAAACTGTTTTTT,CASSKPQEQKLFF
once,TRBJ2-3,TRBV4-3,-,TGCGCCAGCAGCCAAGATCCCGCTAGCACAGATACGCAGTATTTT,CASSQDPASTDTQYF
-,TRBJ1-1,TRBV14,-,TGTGCCAGCAGCCAAGGAAGGCTCGGGGTCACTGAAGCTTTCTTT,CASSQGRLGVTEAFF
-,TRBJ2-7,TRBV6-5,TRBD1,TGTGCCAGCAGCTCGGGACAGGACTACGAGCAGTACTTC,CASSSGQDYEQYF
-,TRBJ1-1,TRBV28,-,TGTGCCAGCAGGATGACAGTTAAGAACACTGAAGCTTTCTTT,CASRMTVKNTEAFF
-,TRBJ2-7,TRBV18,-,TGTGCCAGCTCACCACGCGGCTCCTACGAGCAGTACTTC,CASSPRGSYEQYF
-,TRBJ2-7,TRBV27,-,TGTGCCAGCAGCTTTGGTACCGGAGCCGAGCAGTACTTC,CASSFGTGAEQYF
few,TRBJ1-1,TRBV7-9,-,TGTGCCAGCAGCTTAGAACCCAACACTGAAGCTTTCTTT,CASSLEPNTEAFF
-,TRBJ2-1,TRBV7-9,-,TGTGCCAGCAGCTTAGTTGTCTATGAGCAGTTCTTC,CASSLVVYEQFF
once,TRBJ1-5,TRBV19,-,TGTGCCAGTGCCTTGTATGGTCAGCGTAGCAATCAGCCCCAGCATTTT,CASALYGQRSNQPQHF
-,TRBJ1-4,TRBV5-1,-,TGCGCCAGCACCCAGGACTCAACTGTTGGGAAACTGTTTTTT,CASTQDSTVGKLFF
few,TRBJ2-2,TRBV19,TRBD2,TGTGCCAGTAGTATGTCGGGAGGGCCGATAATCACCGGGGAGCTGTTTTTT,CASSMSGGPIITGELFF
-,TRBJ2-3,TRBV14,TRBD2,TGTGCCAGCAGCCAAGTCCAGCGGGAGGCTAGGGATACGCAGTATTTT,CASSQVQREARDTQYF
-,TRBJ2-7,TRBV7-9,-,TGTGCCAGCAGGTCCTCCTACGAGCAGTACTTC,CASRSSYEQYF
-,TRBJ2-7,TRBV11-2,-,TGTGCCAGTTTATCCGGGACCCTCGCATGGGAGCAGTACTTC,CASLSGTLAWEQYF
once,TRBJ2-2,TRBV29-1,-,TGCAGCGTTGAGAGGAGAGGAAGCACCGGGGAGCTGTTTTTT,CSVERRGSTGELFF
-,TRBJ1-5,TRBV19,TRBD1,TGTGCCAGTAGCCCGAGACAGGGTGAGCAGCCCCAGCATTTT,CASSPRQGEQPQHF
once,TRBJ2-2,TRBV7-2,TRBD2,TGTGCCAGCAGCCCGCCGGGACTAGTGAACACCGGGGAGCTGTTTTTT,CASSPPGLVNTGELFF
-,TRBJ2-1,TRBV19,TRBD2,TGTGCCAGTAGTATAGGACTAGCGGGAGGCCGCTCCTACAATGAGCAGTTCTTC,CASSIGLAGGRSYNEQFF
once,TRBJ2-6,TRBV9,-,TGTGCCAGCACCCCGGGCTCTGGGGCCAACGTCCTGACTTTC,CASTPGSGANVLTF
-,TRBJ2-1,TRBV7-3,-,TGTGCCAGCAGCCCCCGACTAGATGGTGAGCAGTTCTTC,CASSPRLDGEQFF
-,TRBJ1-4,TRBV19,TRBD1,TGTGCCAGTAGTCCTAATGCGAGGACAGGGGTAAATGAAAAACTGTTTTTT,CASSPNARTGVNEKLFF
-,TRBJ2-1,TRBV7-9,-,TGTGCCAGCAGCCCCACGGGACGGGGGGCCGATGAGCAGTTCTTC,CASSPTGRGADEQFF
-,TRBJ1-2,TRBV6-7,TRBD1,TGTGCCAGCAGTCGCTCACAACAGACAGGGGAATTCGGTGGCTACACCTTC,CASSRSQQTGEFGGYTF
-,TRBJ2-7,TRBV7-2,TRBD1,TGTGCCAGCAGCTTCGGAGTCGGGACAGGGTCCGAGCAGTACTTC,CASSFGVGTGSEQYF
-,TRBJ2-1,TRBV27,-,TGTGCCAGCAGCCCGCTACTAGACTTCGGCGTTGAGCAGTTCTTC,CASSPLLDFGVEQFF
-,TRBJ2-7,TRBV5-6,-,TGTGCCAGCAGCTTTCCCAATGAGGGGGAGCAGTACTTC,CASSFPNEGEQYF
-,TRBJ2-7,TRBV9,TRBD2,TGTGCCAGCAGCGTAGCTTCCGGGACTAGAGGCTACGAGCAGTACTTC,CASSVASGTRGYEQYF
-,TRBJ2-3,TRBV7-9,-,TGTGCCAGCAGCTTACCCGGTTCAAGAGATACGCAGTATTTT,CASSLPGSRDTQYF
-,TRBJ2-7,TRBV7-2,TRBD2,TGTGCCAGCAGCTTAGCGCGGACTAGCCCCATCTCCTACGAGCAGTACTTC,CASSLARTSPISYEQYF
few,TRBJ2-2,TRBV25-1,-,TGTGCCAGCAGTGAATTCGTCCAGAACACCGGGGAGCTGTTTTTT,CASSEFVQNTGELFF
few,TRBJ1-2,TRBV29-1,-,TGCAGCGTTGAAAGCCCCTCGGACCGTGGCTACACCTTC,CSVESPSDRGYTF
-,TRBJ1-2,TRBV6-5,TRBD1,TGTGCCAGCAGTTACTCGGCAGGGGGAAGCTACACCTTC,CASSYSAGGSYTF